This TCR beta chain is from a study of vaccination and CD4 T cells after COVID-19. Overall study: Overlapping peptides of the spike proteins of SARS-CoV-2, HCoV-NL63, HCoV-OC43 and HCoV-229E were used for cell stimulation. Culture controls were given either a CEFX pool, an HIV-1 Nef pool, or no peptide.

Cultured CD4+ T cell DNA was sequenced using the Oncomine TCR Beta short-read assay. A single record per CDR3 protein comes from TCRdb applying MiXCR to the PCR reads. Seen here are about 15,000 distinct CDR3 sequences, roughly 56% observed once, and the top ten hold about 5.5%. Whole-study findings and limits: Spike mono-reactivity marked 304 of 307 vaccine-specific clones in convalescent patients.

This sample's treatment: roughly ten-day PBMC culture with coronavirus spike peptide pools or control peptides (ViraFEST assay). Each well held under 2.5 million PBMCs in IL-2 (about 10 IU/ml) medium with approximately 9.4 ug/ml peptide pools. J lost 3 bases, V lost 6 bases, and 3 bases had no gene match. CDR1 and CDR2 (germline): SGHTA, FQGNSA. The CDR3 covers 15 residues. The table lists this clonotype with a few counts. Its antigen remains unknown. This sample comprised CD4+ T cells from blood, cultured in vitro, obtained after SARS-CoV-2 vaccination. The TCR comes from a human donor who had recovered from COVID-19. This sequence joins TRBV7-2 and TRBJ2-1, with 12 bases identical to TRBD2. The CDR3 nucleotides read TGTGCCAGCAGTCTAGCGGGAGGGCGCTACAATGAGCAGTTCTTC. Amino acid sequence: CASSLAGGRYNEQFF.